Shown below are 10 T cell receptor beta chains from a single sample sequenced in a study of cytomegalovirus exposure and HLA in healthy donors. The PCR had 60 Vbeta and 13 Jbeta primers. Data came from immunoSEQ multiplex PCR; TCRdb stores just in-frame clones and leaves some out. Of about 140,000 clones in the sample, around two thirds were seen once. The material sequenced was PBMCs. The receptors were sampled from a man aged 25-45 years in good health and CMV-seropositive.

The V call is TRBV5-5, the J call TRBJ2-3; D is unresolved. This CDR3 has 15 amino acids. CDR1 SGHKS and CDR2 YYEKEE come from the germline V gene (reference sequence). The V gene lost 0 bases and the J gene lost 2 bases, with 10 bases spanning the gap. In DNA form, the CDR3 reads TGTGCCAGCAGCTTGGGTAAGCGCTCCACAGATACGCAGTATTTT. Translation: CASSLGKRSTDTQYF.

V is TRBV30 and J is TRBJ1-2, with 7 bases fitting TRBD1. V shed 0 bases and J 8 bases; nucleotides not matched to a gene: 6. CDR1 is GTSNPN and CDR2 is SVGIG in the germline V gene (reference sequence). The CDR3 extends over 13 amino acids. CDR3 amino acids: CAWSVTGVRGYTF. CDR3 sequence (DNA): TGTGCCTGGAGTGTAACAGGGGTTCGAGGCTACACCTTC.

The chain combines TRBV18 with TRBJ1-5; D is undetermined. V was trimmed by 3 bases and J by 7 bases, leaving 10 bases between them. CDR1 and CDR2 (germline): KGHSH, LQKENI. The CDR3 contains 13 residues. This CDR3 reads CASSPGDEQPQHF. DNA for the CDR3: TGTGCCAGCTCACCGGGCGACGAACAGCCCCAGCATTTT.

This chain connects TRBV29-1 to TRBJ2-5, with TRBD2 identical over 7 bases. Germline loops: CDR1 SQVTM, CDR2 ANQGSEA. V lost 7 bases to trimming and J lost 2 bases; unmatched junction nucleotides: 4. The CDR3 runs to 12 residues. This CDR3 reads CSAQGLQETQYF. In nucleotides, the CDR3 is TGCAGCGCGCAGGGACTACAAGAGACCCAGTACTTC. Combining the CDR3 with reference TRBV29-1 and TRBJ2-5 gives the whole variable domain SAVISQKPSRDICQRGTSLTIQCQVDSQVTMMFWYRQQPGQSLTLIATANQGSEATYESGFVIDKFPISRPNLTFSTLTVSNMSPEDSSIYLCSAQGLQETQYFGPGTRLLVL.

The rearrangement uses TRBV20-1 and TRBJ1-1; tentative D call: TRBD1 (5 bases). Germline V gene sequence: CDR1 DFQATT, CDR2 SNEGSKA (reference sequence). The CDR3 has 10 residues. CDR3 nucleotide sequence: TGCAGGTGGGGGGAAGGTGAAGCTTTCTTT. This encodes CRWGEGEAFF.

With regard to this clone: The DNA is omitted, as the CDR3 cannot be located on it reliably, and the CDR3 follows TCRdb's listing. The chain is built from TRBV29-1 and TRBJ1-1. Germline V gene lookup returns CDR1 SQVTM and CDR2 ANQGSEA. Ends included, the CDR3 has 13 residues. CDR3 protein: CSSSETMNTEAFF.

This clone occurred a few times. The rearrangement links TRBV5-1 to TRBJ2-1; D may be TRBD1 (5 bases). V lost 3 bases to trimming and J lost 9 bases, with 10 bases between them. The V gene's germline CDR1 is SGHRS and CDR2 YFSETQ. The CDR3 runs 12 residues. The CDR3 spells CASSSTGIEQFF. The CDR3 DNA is TGCGCCAGCAGCTCTACAGGAATTGAGCAGTTCTTC.

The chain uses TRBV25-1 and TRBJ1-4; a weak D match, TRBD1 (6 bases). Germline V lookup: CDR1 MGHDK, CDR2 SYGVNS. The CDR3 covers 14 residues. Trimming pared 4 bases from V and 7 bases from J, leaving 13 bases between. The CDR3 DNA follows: TGTGCCAGCAGTGCCAGGGGCACTGGTGAAAAACTGTTTTTT. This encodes CASSARGTGEKLFF.

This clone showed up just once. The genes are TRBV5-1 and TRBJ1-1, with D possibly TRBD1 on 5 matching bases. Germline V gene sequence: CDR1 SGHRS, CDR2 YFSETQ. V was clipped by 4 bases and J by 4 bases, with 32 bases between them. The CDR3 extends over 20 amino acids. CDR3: CASSPVSGQISAGGTTEAFF. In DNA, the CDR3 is TGCGCCAGCAGCCCGGTGTCTGGACAAATATCGGCGGGGGGGACCACTGAAGCTTTCTTT.

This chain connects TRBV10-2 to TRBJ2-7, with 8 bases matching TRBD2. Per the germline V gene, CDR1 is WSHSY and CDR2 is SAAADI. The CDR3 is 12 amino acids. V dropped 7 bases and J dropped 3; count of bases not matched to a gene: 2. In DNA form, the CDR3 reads TGCGCCAGCAATAGCGGGATCTACGAGCAGTACTTC. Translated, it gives CASNSGIYEQYF.